The 6 T cell receptor beta chains listed next were all sequenced from one sample in a study of blood T cell repertoires in COVID-19. Data came from immunoSEQ multiplex PCR; TCRdb stores just in-frame clones and leaves some out. The sample has approximately 230,000 clones, 70% to 90% seen once; the top ten hold over 1.2%. Input material: peripheral blood. The receptor source for this set is a man at least 80 years old with acute or convalescent COVID-19.

This chain joins TRBV3-1 (or the pseudogene TRBV3-2) and TRBJ1-6; 8 nucleotides line up with TRBD1. The germline V gene encodes CDR1 LGHDT and CDR2 YNNKEL (reference sequence). With V trimmed by 2 bases and J by 0 bases, 9 bases remained unmatched. CDR3 length: 19 amino acids. This CDR3 is CASSQSMGDRSSYNSPLHF. For the CDR3, the DNA is TGTGCCAGCAGCCAATCGATGGGGGACAGGAGCTCCTATAATTCACCCCTCCACTTT.

CDR3 nucleotides: TGTGCCAGCAGCCTTGGGACTAGCGGGAGTACAGATACGCAGTATTTT. This encodes CASSLGTSGSTDTQYF. The rearrangement joins TRBV4-2 to TRBJ2-3; 14 bases match TRBD2. Germline loops: CDR1 LGHNA, CDR2 YNFKEQ. The CDR3 loop spans 16 amino acids. J gave up 3 bases and V 4 bases, and 3 bases lay outside the gene matches.

The V and J genes are TRBV9 and TRBJ1-4, with D possibly TRBD1 on 6 matching bases. V shed 0 bases and J shed 6 bases, with 12 bases lying between them. The CDR3 length is 15 residues. Germline assignment: CDR1 SGDLS and CDR2 YYNGEE. The CDR3 DNA follows: TGTGCCAGCAGCGTAGGGGCAGGGGCAGATGAAAAACTGTTTTTT. Its translation: CASSVGAGADEKLFF.

As concerns this clone: A read error may produce the germline difference seen at one junction end. The chain combines TRBV10-2 with TRBJ2-7; the match to TRBD2 covers 8 bases. Germline loops: CDR1 WSHSY, CDR2 SAAADI. The CDR3 is 14 amino acids. The CDR3 reads CASRESGRAGEQYF. CDR3 coding DNA: TGCGCCAGCAGAGAGTCCGGGAGGGCCGGAGAGCAGTACTTC.

The J gene is TRBJ1-6, the V gene TRBV18, with a possible D match to TRBD1 (6 bases). The V end lost 2 bases, the J end lost 5 bases, and 10 bases lay between the germline ends. The length of the CDR3 is 15 residues. Germline CDR1 KGHSH, CDR2 LQKENI. CDR3 residues: CASSPRQADNSPLHF. The CDR3 nucleotides read TGTGCCAGCTCACCAAGACAGGCTGATAATTCACCCCTCCACTTT.

The rearrangement joins TRBV19 to TRBJ1-4; 7 bases align to TRBD1. Losses at the gene ends were 4 bases for V and 5 bases for J; bases not matched to a gene: 7. The CDR3 has 15 amino acids. Germline V gives CDR1 LNHDA, CDR2 SQIVND (reference sequence). CDR3 in amino acids: CASSTPWDRNEKLFF. CDR3 nucleotides: TGTGCCAGTAGTACCCCCTGGGACAGAAATGAAAAACTGTTTTTT.